Sequencing of this T cell receptor (beta chain) was carried out in a study of Ad26.COV2.S vaccination and SARS-CoV-2 variants. This clone was counted a single time. Other DNA sequences from this sample encode an identical CDR3 as well. Using immunoSEQ multiplex PCR, the repertoire was profiled, and TCRdb retains in-frame clones only, with some absent. This table holds 500,000 or so clones, 85% to 90% found once. Germline assignment: CDR1 MDHEN and CDR2 SYDVKM. V lost 2 bases to trimming and J lost 5 bases, with 6 bases between them. The CDR3 is made up of 12 amino acids. Described treatment: roughly 18 received Ad26.COV2.S at low or high dose, single or two shots; about 5 received placebo; per-sample allocation not given. Repertoires come from day 63 after the first vaccine or placebo injection. The donor was a Boston adult aged 18-55 years.

V and J are TRBV28 and TRBJ1-2, with unresolved D. The input for sequencing was peripheral blood, taken in a trial of Ad26.COV2.S vaccine versus placebo. This TCR was recovered from a person between 18 and 65 years old who received the Ad26.COV2.S COVID-19 vaccine or a placebo. CDR3 amino acids: CASSLGVYGYTF. CDR3 sequence (DNA): TGTGCCAGCAGTTTAGGAGTTTATGGCTACACCTTC.